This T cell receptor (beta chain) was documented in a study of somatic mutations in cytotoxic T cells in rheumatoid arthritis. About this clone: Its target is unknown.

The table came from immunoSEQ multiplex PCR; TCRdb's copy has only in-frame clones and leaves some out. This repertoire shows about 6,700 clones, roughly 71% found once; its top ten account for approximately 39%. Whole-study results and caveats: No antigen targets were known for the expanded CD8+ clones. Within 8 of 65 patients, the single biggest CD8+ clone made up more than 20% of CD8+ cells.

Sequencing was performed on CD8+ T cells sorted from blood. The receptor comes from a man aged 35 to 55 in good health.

The CDR3 region is CASSPNRVNQPQHF. The CDR3 DNA is TGTGCCAGCAGCCCAAACAGGGTAAATCAGCCCCAGCATTTT. The chain recombines TRBV7-8 with TRBJ1-5; tentatively, D is TRBD1 (6 bases). V lost 5 bases to trimming and J lost 4 bases, with 12 bases between them. Germline V CDR1 and CDR2: SGHVS, FQNEAQ. This CDR3 has 14 residues.